This T cell receptor (beta chain) was profiled in a study of T cells in Graves' hyperthyroidism and ophthalmopathy. Newly diagnosed hyperthyroidism patients aged 18 to 65 years had disease lasting under 2 months. Blood dates from first hyperthyroidism diagnosis, before any ophthalmopathy symptoms. Using about 10 ml of fresh peripheral blood, PBMCs were prepared. V was clipped by 1 base and J by 4 bases, with 3 bases between them. The CDR3 contains 12 residues. Germline V gene data show CDR1 as MNHEY and CDR2 as SVGEGT. The study's findings and limits: Blood samples included most of the expanded thyroid clonotypes exceeding 0.001.

This clonotype occurred a few times. The target antigen is unknown. Using RNA transcripts as the source, TCR beta CDR3 regions were amplified. HTBI primers were employed in a first-round RT-PCR of the TCR CDR3. Via MiXCR, TCRdb re-called the multiplex PCR reads, giving one row per CDR3 protein. The data contain a few hundred thousand distinct CDR3 sequences, 13% of them singletons. The sequenced sample was blood. This chain joins TRBV6-2 or TRBV6-3 and TRBJ2-3; unclear D gene. The clonotype comes from a man between 25 and 39 years old with Graves' hyperthyroidism that later progressed to Graves' ophthalmopathy. CDR3 amino acids: CASSYFADTQYF. In DNA, the CDR3 is TGTGCCAGCAGTTACTTCGCAGATACGCAGTATTTT.